What follows are 21 T cell receptor beta chains derived from one specimen sequenced in a study of T cell responses to AZD1222 COVID-19 vaccine (dated by TCRdb to the early 2020s). In the paper's terms, the time point label means: baseline before first vaccination. The library was prepared using the immunoSEQ multiplex PCR assay. This immuneACCESS table, as held by TCRdb, lists in-frame sequences with V and J called but not all clones. Of the missing ones, under half trace to an unresolved V gene in checked studies; the others have no known cause. In this sample the table shows fewer than 100,000 clones, about 88% of which occur a single time. Together, the top ten hold less than 20% of the sample. Sequencing used peripheral blood, obtained on day 0 of AZD1222 vaccination. Receptors were obtained from an adult in good health.

The chain couples TRBV24-1 to TRBJ2-7; no firm D call. Germline loops: CDR1 KGHDR, CDR2 SFDVKD. This CDR3 is built from 15 residues. Trimming removed 1 base at V and 2 bases at J, with 11 bases between. In DNA, the CDR3 is TGTGCCACCAGTGATTTTAGGACCGCAGCCTACGAGCAGTACTTC. Its translation is CATSDFRTAAYEQYF.

This chain uses TRBV19 with TRBJ2-2, with a tentative D call TRBD1 (5 bases). V was shortened by 6 bases and J by 1 base, with 15 bases between the two germline ends. Germline CDR1 reads LNHDA; CDR2 reads SQIVND (reference sequence). The CDR3 spans 16 residues. CDR3 loop: CASSPLGTGNTGELFF. The CDR3 nucleotides are TGTGCCAGTAGCCCCCTGGGCACAGGGAACACCGGGGAGCTGTTTTTT. The entire variable domain, with the rest obtained from reference TRBV19 and TRBJ2-2, is as follows: DGGITQSPKYLFRKEGQNVTLSCEQNLNHDAMYWYRQDPGQGLRLIYYSQIVNDFQKGDIAEGYSVSREKKESFPLTVTSAQKNPTAFYLCASSPLGTGNTGELFFGEGSRLTVL.

The chain links TRBV6-4 to TRBJ1-2; perhaps TRBD1 as D (5 bases). CDR3 length: 14 amino acids. Germline CDR1 is MRHNA and CDR2 is SNTAGT. V was cut by 2 bases and J by 8 bases, with 15 bases left in between. CDR3 DNA sequence: TGTGCCAGCAGTGACACCGGTGGGGGAGGAGGCTACACCTTC. It translates to CASSDTGGGGGYTF.

This chain links TRBV10-3 with TRBJ2-3; TRBD1 might be the D (6 bases). Germline V gives CDR1 ENHRY, CDR2 SYGVKD. V was shortened by 6 bases and J by 4 bases, with 11 bases between the two germline ends. The CDR3 totals 13 residues. CDR3 nucleotide sequence: TGTGCCATCAGAGCAGGGGACCCAGATACGCAGTATTTT. Translated: CAIRAGDPDTQYF.

The chain combines TRBV6-1 with TRBJ2-7; TRBD1 or TRBD2 may be the D gene (5 bases each). The CDR3 runs 15 residues. Germline values: CDR1 MNHNS, CDR2 SASEGT. Trimming cost V 1 base and J 2 bases, with 12 bases left between them. The CDR3 DNA reads as TGTGCCAGCAGTGAAGAAGGGGAGAGACCCTACGAGCAGTACTTC. This codes for CASSEEGERPYEQYF.

Only one count was recorded for this clone. The genes are TRBV4-3 and TRBJ2-6; D gene uncertain. The CDR3 extends over 16 amino acids. V gave up 0 bases and J gave up 0 bases, with 6 bases separating them. Germline values: CDR1 LGHNA, CDR2 YSLEER. CDR3 sequence: CASSQDIYSGANVLTF. Here the CDR3 DNA reads TGCGCCAGCAGCCAAGATATTTACTCTGGGGCCAACGTCCTGACTTTC.

The chain has TRBV7-9 and TRBJ2-2, with D uncertain. Trimming cost V 7 bases and J 2 bases, with 8 bases left between them. Germline CDR1 reads SEHNR; CDR2 reads FQNEAQ (reference sequence). The CDR3 extends over 13 amino acids. As DNA, the CDR3 is TGTGCCAGCATCCCTACCAACACCGGGGAGCTGTTTTTT. Residues: CASIPTNTGELFF.

V is TRBV27 and J is TRBJ1-5; a weak D match, TRBD1 (5 bases). CDR1 is MNHEY, CDR2 SMNVEV, per germline (reference sequence). The length of the CDR3 is 13 residues. V was shortened by 5 bases and J by 7 bases, with 12 bases between the two germline ends. CDR3: CASSHQGSQPQHF. The CDR3 DNA reads as TGTGCCAGCAGTCATCAGGGATCCCAGCCCCAGCATTTT.

The V and J genes are TRBV5-4 and TRBJ2-7, with TRBD1 identical over 8 bases. Germline CDR1 is SGHNT and CDR2 is YYREEE (reference sequence). V shed 7 bases, J shed 3 bases, and the junction held 9 bases outside the gene matches. The CDR3 is made up of 14 amino acids. DNA for the CDR3: TGTGCCAGCGGAGCTATAGGACAGGGCTACGAGCAGTACTTC. Translation gives CASGAIGQGYEQYF.

The gene calls are TRBV7-9 and TRBJ1-5; 7 nucleotides match TRBD1. The CDR3 totals 14 residues. V lost 5 bases and J lost 5; bases outside the gene matches: 6. The germline CDR1 and CDR2 sequences are SEHNR and FQNEAQ (reference sequence). The CDR3 DNA is TGTGCCAGCAGCGCTACGGGGACAGATCAGCCCCAGCATTTT. This sequence encodes CASSATGTDQPQHF.

This chain uses TRBV3-1 (or the pseudogene TRBV3-2) with TRBJ1-5; TRBD1 agrees at 10 bases. J lost 5 bases, V lost 4 bases, and 5 bases had no gene match. The CDR3 extends over 15 amino acids. CDR1 is LGHDT and CDR2 is YNNKEL in the germline V gene (reference sequence). The CDR3 DNA reads as TGTGCCAGCAGCCCCGGGACAGGGGCGGATCAGCCCCAGCATTTT. Its protein product is CASSPGTGADQPQHF.

This chain uses TRBV9 with TRBJ2-1, with D hard to call. The germline gives CDR1 SGDLS, CDR2 YYNGEE. This CDR3 is 16 amino acids long. V lost 0 bases and J lost 5, with 15 bases in between. CDR3: CASSVALGGVHNEQFF. The CDR3 DNA reads as TGTGCCAGCAGCGTAGCCCTCGGCGGAGTCCACAATGAGCAGTTCTTC. Supplemented by reference TRBV9 and TRBJ2-1, the full variable domain reads DSGVTQTPKHLITATGQRVTLRCSPRSGDLSVYWYQQSLDQGLQFLIQYYNGEERAKGNILERFSAQQFPDLHSELNLSSLELGDSALYFCASSVALGGVHNEQFFGPGTRLTVL.

This chain connects TRBV9 to TRBJ2-7; 11 bases line up with TRBD1. CDR3 length: 15 residues. Germline V gene lookup returns CDR1 SGDLS and CDR2 YYNGEE. V was pared by 5 bases and J by 2 bases, with 6 bases of the junction left unmatched. This CDR3 is CASSKTGQGAYEQYF. In DNA form, the CDR3 reads TGTGCCAGCAGTAAAACGGGACAGGGGGCCTACGAGCAGTACTTC.

This clone has a handful of counts. The chain has TRBV29-1 and TRBJ2-1; maybe TRBD1 (5 bases). This CDR3 contains 13 residues. V was clipped by 6 bases and J by 0 bases, with 9 bases between them. CDR1 and CDR2 from the germline V gene are SQVTM and ANQGSEA. Written as DNA, the CDR3 is TGCAGCGTCAGGGCCAGCTCCTACAATGAGCAGTTCTTC. Amino acid sequence: CSVRASSYNEQFF.

The gene calls are TRBV28 and TRBJ1-2; 8 nucleotides agree with TRBD1. The CDR3 has 14 residues. Germline trimming cut 2 bases from V and 6 bases from J; bases unmatched to any gene: 5. Germline-derived CDR1 and CDR2 are MDHEN and SYDVKM. The CDR3: CASSLKQGADGYTF. CDR3 bases: TGTGCCAGCAGTTTAAAGCAGGGGGCGGATGGCTACACCTTC.

This rearrangement joins TRBV24-1 to TRBJ2-3; D gene unclear. The V end lost 4 bases, the J end lost 0 bases, and 13 bases lay between the germline ends. The germline V gene encodes CDR1 KGHDR and CDR2 SFDVKD. The CDR3 is made up of 16 amino acids. CDR3 loop: CATSDPRPGSTDTQYF. CDR3 sequence (DNA): TGTGCCACCAGTGACCCTAGGCCGGGTAGCACAGATACGCAGTATTTT.

The rearrangement uses TRBV11-3 and TRBJ1-1; weak D call: TRBD1 (5 bases). With 5 bases removed from V and 1 base from J, the gap between germline ends came to 8 bases. The CDR3 totals 13 residues. Germline V gives CDR1 SGHNT, CDR2 YENEEA. The CDR3 DNA follows: TGTGCCAGCAGCCGAACAGGGAACACTGAAGCTTTCTTT. Translation gives CASSRTGNTEAFF.

This sequence joins TRBV7-9 and TRBJ2-7; D unclear. V was trimmed by 0 bases and J by 1 base, leaving 7 bases between them. Germline V gene sequence: CDR1 SEHNR, CDR2 FQNEAQ (reference sequence). The CDR3 is made up of 14 amino acids. CDR3 sequence: CASSLAGRSYEQYF. In nucleotides, the CDR3 is TGTGCCAGCAGCTTAGCGGGCCGGTCCTACGAGCAGTACTTC.

This sequence joins TRBV5-6 and TRBJ2-5; D unresolved. This CDR3 comprises 11 residues. V was clipped by 2 bases and J by 3 bases, with 2 bases between them. Looked up from germline, CDR1 is SGHDT and CDR2 is YYEEEE. For the CDR3, the DNA is TGTGCCAGCAGCTTAGAAGAGACCCAGTACTTC. Translating it yields CASSLEETQYF.

The genes are TRBV11-2 and TRBJ2-7, with unresolved D. The CDR3 contains 15 residues. With 2 bases removed from V and 3 bases from J, the gap between germline ends came to 14 bases. Per germline, CDR1 SGHAT and CDR2 FQNNGV. The CDR3 protein is CASSLRASPNYEQYF. CDR3 in DNA: TGTGCCAGCAGCTTAAGGGCTTCCCCCAACTACGAGCAGTACTTC.

The CDR3 is CATSRERIYGYTF. CDR3 coding DNA: TGTGCCACCAGCAGAGAACGGATCTATGGCTACACCTTC. The V gene is TRBV15, the J gene TRBJ1-2; D is undetermined. Between the trimmed V and J ends, which lost 0 bases and 4 bases, there was a span of 6 bases. Germline V gene data show CDR1 as LNHNV and CDR2 as YYDKDF (reference sequence). The CDR3 is made up of 13 amino acids.